The present entry profiles one TCR beta chain with its context. Profiling relied on immunoSEQ multiplex PCR, and the TCRdb table lists in-frame clones only, not all of them. This table holds 150,000 to 190,000 clones, roughly 81% found once. These data originate in a study of blood T cell repertoires in COVID-19. Study as a whole: COVID-19 samples collected from the United States, Italy and Spain covered acute and convalescent phases.

CDR3 length equals 13 residues. Germline-derived CDR1 and CDR2 are SGHVS and FQNEAQ. V was cut by 1 base and J by 3 bases, with 6 bases left in between. This clonotype was obtained from a woman aged 60-70 years with COVID-19, enrolled during active disease. The source material was peripheral blood. This chain uses TRBV7-8 with TRBJ1-1; D unresolved. CDR3: CASSLERYTEAFF. The CDR3 bases are TGTGCCAGCAGCTTAGAACGGTACACTGAAGCTTTCTTT.